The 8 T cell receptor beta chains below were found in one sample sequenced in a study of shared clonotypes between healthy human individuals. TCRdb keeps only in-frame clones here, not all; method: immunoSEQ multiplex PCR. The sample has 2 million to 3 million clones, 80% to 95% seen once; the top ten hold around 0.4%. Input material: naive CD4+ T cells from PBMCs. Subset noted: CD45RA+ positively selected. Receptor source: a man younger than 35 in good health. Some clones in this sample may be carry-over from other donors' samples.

The CDR3 DNA reads as TGTGCCAGCAGTTATGCCGTCAGGGCAAACACTGAAGCTTTCTTT. It encodes CASSYAVRANTEAFF. V usage is TRBV6-5 and J usage is TRBJ1-1; D may be TRBD1 (5 bases). Germline V gives CDR1 MNHEY, CDR2 SVGAGI. V was clipped by 3 bases and J by 2 bases, with 13 bases between them. CDR3 length: 15 amino acids.

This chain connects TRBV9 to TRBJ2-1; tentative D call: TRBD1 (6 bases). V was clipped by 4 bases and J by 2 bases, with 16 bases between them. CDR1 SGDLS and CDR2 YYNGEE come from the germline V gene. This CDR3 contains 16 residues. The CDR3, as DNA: TGTGCCAGCAGCAACGGACAGACCCGGCCCTACAATGAGCAGTTCTTC. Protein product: CASSNGQTRPYNEQFF.

The CDR3 sequence is CASSTRQGPTDTQYF. Written as DNA, the CDR3 is TGTGCCAGCAGCACCAGACAGGGGCCCACAGATACGCAGTATTTT. J is TRBJ2-3 and V is TRBV5-4, with TRBD1 matching over 8 bases. CDR3 length: 15 amino acids. The junction had 6 bases not matched to a gene; V was cut back by 4 bases and J by 2 bases. From germline, CDR1 is SGHNT and CDR2 YYREEE (reference sequence).

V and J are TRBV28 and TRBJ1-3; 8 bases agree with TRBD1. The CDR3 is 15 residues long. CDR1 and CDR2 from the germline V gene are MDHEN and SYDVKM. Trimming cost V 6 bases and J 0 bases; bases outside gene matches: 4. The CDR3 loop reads CASRSTGGSGNTIYF. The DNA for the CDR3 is TGTGCCAGCAGGTCTACAGGGGGCTCTGGAAACACCATATATTTT.

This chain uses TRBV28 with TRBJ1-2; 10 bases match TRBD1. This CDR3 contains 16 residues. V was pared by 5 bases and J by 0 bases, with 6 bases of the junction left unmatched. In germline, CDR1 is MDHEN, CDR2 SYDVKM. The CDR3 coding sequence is TGTGCCAGCAGTAGACAGGGGGCCCTAGCTAACTATGGCTACACCTTC. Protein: CASSRQGALANYGYTF.

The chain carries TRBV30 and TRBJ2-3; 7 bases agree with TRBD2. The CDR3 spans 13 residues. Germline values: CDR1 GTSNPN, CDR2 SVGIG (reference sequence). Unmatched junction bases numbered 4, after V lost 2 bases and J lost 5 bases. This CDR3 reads CAWSSGGQDTQYF. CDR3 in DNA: TGTGCCTGGAGTTCGGGGGGTCAAGATACGCAGTATTTT. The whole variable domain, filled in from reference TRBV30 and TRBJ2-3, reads SQTIHQWPATLVQPVGSPLSLECTVEGTSNPNLYWYRQAAGRGLQLLFYSVGIGQISSEVPQNLSASRPQDRQFILSSKKLLLSDSGFYLCAWSSGGQDTQYFGPGTRLTVL.

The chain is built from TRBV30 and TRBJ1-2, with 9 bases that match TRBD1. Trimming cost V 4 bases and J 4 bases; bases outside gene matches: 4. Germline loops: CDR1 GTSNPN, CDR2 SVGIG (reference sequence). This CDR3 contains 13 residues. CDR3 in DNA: TGTGCCTGGACTGGGACAGGGAGCTATGGCTACACCTTC. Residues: CAWTGTGSYGYTF.

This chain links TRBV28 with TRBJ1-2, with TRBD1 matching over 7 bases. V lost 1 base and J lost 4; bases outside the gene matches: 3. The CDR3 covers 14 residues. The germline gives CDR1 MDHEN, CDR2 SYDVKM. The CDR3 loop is CASSLFRGSYGYTF. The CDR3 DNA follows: TGTGCCAGCAGTTTATTCAGGGGGTCCTATGGCTACACCTTC.